The present entry profiles one T cell receptor beta chain with its context. Its antigen remains unidentified. The table came from immunoSEQ multiplex PCR; TCRdb's copy has only in-frame clones and leaves some out. The sample consists of nearly 200,000 clones, roughly 82% of them appearing once. The sample is drawn from a study of cytomegalovirus exposure and HLA in healthy donors. Study overall: A subsequent analysis reported that the 95 to 150 validation repertoires were produced on the same platform that had also been used for the 600 to 800 first-cohort repertoires. Broader study findings: According to a later analysis, TCR clusters from the first cohort tended to co-occur in the 120 or so validation repertoires. Rare TCR sequences dominated, though some public TCRs recurred in many donors.

Germline CDR1 is SGHAT and CDR2 is FQDESV (reference sequence). V gave up 0 bases and J gave up 3 bases, with 4 bases separating them. This CDR3 has 13 residues. The approximately 120-subject validation cohort, separate from the approximately 630-subject first cohort, included the donors. This rearrangement joins TRBV11-1 to TRBJ2-3; D not certain. The TCR sequence derives from a woman younger than 45 in good health and CMV-seropositive. Sequencing input: PBMCs. As DNA, the CDR3 is TGTGCCAGCAGCTTAGCCCTTACAGATACGCAGTATTTT. Amino acids: CASSLALTDTQYF.